This is a list of T cell receptor beta chains from one sample in a study of CD8 T cells in ankylosing spondylitis. A single record per CDR3 protein comes from TCRdb applying MiXCR to the 5' RACE reads. The repertoire holds fewer than 400,000 distinct CDR3 sequences, with about 22% as singletons. The sequenced material came from blood, either unsorted or a sorted T cell fraction (not recorded which). The receptors shown here come from a male donor with ankylosing spondylitis. CDR3s include the opening cysteine and the closing phenylalanine or tryptophan. D genes are given only for firm matches. A clone size is listed for some rows: how often the clone was seen (once, few, many), or a class if it is expanded.

CDR3 DNA	CDR3 protein	V gene	J gene	D gene	clone size
TGTGCCACCAGTGAACTTCGGGGAGGCACAGATACGCAGTATTTT	CATSELRGGTDTQYF	TRBV24-1	TRBJ2-3	.	.
TGCAGCGTGGACAGCTTCAACTATGGCTACACCTTC	CSVDSFNYGYTF	TRBV29-1	TRBJ1-2	.	.
TGTGCCAGCAGCCCCAGCGGGACTCGCACAGATACGCAGTATTTT	CASSPSGTRTDTQYF	TRBV7-3	TRBJ2-3	TRBD2	many
TGTGCCTGGAGTGGATTAGATAGCAATCAGCCCCAGCATTTT	CAWSGLDSNQPQHF	TRBV30	TRBJ1-5	.	.
TGTGCCAGCACCTTGGGCAGGAGCTCTGGAAACACCATATATTTT	CASTLGRSSGNTIYF	TRBV28	TRBJ1-3	.	.
TGTGCCAGCAGCATACATCCCTACGAGCAGTACTTC	CASSIHPYEQYF	TRBV7-8	TRBJ2-7	.	.
TGCAGCGCCCCCCGGGACAATAACTATGGCTACACCTTC	CSAPRDNNYGYTF	TRBV29-1	TRBJ1-2	.	.
TGTGCCAGCAGCCAAGATGGCGGGAGGGCTCAAGAGACCCAGTACTTC	CASSQDGGRAQETQYF	TRBV4-2	TRBJ2-5	TRBD2	few
TGCGCCAGCAGCTCGACAGTGTACGAGCAGTACTTC	CASSSTVYEQYF	TRBV5-1	TRBJ2-7	.	.
TGTGCCAGCAGCCACCCGGGACTAGCGGGAGGCGGTAGCACCGGGGAGCTGTTTTTT	CASSHPGLAGGGSTGELFF	TRBV27	TRBJ2-2	TRBD2	.
TGCAGTGCGGAACCCTACAGGGGCCGTGGGAACACTGAAGCTTTCTTT	CSAEPYRGRGNTEAFF	TRBV20-1	TRBJ1-1	TRBD1	.